This entry is about one T cell receptor beta chain. The data were produced by immunoSEQ multiplex PCR, yet TCRdb's version contains in-frame clones alone and is incomplete. The profile shows about 700,000 clones, roughly 70% of them singletons. Trimming stripped 6 bases from V and 1 base from J, with 16 bases between. Germline CDR1 MNHNS, CDR2 SASEGT. The CDR3 loop spans 15 amino acids. The record originates from a study of shared clonotypes between healthy human individuals. The chain combines TRBV6-1 with TRBJ2-7; TRBD1 might be the D (6 bases). Specimen: memory CD4+ T cells sorted from blood. The subset is: CD45RA-negative fraction. The receptor comes from a woman aged 30 to 39 in good health. CDR3 residues: CASRWGRTGSYEQYF. The DNA of the CDR3 is TGTGCCAGCAGGTGGGGGCGAACTGGTTCCTACGAGCAGTACTTC.